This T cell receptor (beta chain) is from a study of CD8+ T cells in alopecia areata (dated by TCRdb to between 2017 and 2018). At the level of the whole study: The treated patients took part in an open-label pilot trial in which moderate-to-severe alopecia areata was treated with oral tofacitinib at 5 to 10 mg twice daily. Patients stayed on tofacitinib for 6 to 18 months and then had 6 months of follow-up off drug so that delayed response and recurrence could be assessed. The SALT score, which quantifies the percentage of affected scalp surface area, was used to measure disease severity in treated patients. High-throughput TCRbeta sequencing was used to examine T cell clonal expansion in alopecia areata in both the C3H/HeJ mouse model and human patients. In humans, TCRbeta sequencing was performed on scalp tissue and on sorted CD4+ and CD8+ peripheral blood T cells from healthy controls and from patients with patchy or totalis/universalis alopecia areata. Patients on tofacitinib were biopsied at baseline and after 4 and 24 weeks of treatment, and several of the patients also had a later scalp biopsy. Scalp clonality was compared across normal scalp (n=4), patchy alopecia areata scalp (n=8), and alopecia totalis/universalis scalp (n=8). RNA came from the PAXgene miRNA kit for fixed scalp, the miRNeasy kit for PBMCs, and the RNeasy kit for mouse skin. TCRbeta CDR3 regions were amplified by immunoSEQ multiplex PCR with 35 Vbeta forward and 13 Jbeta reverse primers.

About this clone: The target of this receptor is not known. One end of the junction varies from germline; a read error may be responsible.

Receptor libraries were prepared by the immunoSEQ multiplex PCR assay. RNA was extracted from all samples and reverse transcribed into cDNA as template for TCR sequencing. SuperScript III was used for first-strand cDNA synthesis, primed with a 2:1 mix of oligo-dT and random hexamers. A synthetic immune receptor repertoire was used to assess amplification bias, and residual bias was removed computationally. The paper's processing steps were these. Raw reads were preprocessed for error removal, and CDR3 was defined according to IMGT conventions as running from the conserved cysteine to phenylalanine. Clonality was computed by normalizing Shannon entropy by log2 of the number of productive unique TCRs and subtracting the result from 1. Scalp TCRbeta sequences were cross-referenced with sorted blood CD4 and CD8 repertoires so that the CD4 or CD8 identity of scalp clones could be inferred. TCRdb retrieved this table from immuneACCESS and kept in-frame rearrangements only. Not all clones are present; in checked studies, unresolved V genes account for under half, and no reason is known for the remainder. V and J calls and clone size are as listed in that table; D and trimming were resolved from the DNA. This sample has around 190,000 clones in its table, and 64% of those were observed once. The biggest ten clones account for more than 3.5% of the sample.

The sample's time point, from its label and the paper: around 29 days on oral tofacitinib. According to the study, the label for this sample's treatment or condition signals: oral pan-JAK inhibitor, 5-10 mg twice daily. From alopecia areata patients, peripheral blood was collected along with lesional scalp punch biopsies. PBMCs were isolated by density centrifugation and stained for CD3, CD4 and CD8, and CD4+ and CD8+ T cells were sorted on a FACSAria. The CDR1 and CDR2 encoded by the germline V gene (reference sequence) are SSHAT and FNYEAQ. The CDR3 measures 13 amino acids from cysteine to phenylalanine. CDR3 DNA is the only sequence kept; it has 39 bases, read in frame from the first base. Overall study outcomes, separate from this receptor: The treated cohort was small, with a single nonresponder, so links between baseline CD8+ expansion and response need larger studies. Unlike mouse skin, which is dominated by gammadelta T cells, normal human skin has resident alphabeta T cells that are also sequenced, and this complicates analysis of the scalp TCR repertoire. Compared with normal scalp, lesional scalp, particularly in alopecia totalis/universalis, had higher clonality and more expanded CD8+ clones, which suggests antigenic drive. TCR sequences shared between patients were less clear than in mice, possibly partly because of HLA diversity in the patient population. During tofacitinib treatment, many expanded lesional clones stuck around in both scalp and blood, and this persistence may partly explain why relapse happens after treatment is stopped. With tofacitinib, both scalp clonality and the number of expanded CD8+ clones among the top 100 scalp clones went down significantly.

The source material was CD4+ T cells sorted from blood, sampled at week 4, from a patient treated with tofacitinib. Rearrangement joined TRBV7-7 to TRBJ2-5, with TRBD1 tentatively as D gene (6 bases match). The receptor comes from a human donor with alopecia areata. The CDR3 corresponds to CASSLTGPETQYF. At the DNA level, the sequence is TGTGCTAGCAGCTTAACAGGGCCAGAGACCCAGTACTTC.